The entry that follows covers one T cell receptor (beta chain) sequence. How the authors handled the data: The authors estimated nucleated cell counts from reference gene primer amplification. Sequencing was performed with immunoSEQ multiplex PCR; in TCRdb, only in-frame clones are kept and a portion is missing. V and J calls and clone size are those listed in that table; D and trimming were worked out from the DNA. The sample lists over 75,000 clones; roughly 85% were seen once. This sample is drawn from a study of blood T cell repertoires in COVID-19. In the study overall: PBMCs, B-cell-depleted T cells, or T cells were the source of the cDNA or gDNA that made up the material.

V trimming: 6 bases; J trimming: 1 base; junction bases outside the gene matches: 7. The CDR3 runs 15 residues. The germline V gene has CDR1 MNHEY and CDR2 SMNVEV (reference sequence). The receptor was isolated from a human donor in a cohort sampled during active COVID-19. The sequenced material came from peripheral blood. The chain has TRBV27 and TRBJ1-2; TRBD1 agrees at 8 bases. CDR3 in DNA: TGTGCCAGCAGGCGGACAGGGAGTTTTAACTATGGCTACACCTTC. This gives the protein CASRRTGSFNYGYTF.